Here is one TCR beta chain with its context. Antigen specificity is unknown. This specimen belongs to a study of cytomegalovirus exposure and HLA in healthy donors. Study overall: About 83 million unique TCRs from HLA-typed donors made up an early data release. Study-level results: Excluded were some V segments that proved indistinguishable, including TRBV6-2 and TRBV6-3.

Both 60 Vbeta primers and 13 Jbeta primers went into the PCR. Original analysis: Some 10 million shared chains were among the 65 million to 85 million unique TCR beta chains that a later analysis counted. Assay used: immunoSEQ multiplex PCR; TCRdb lists only in-frame clones, some missing. V and J calls plus clone size are reproduced from that table; the DNA served to infer D and trimming. This sample yields 130,000 to 150,000 clones, of which approximately 83% are seen a single time; roughly 4% belongs to the top ten. Germline loops: CDR1 SQVTM, CDR2 ANQGSEA. Trimming shortened V by 7 bases and J by 1 base, and 10 bases separated the two germline ends. This CDR3 region has 12 residues. Nominally healthy donors were sampled, though unrecorded immune exposures were likely.

The rearrangement joins TRBV29-1 to TRBJ1-1; D remains ambiguous. The clonotype was recovered from a man aged 35 to 55 in good health and CMV-seropositive. Sequenced: PBMCs. DNA for the CDR3: TGCAGCGCCGGCCGGGAGAACACTGAAGCTTTCTTT. It specifies CSAGRENTEAFF.